A single sample gave rise to the 11 T cell receptor beta chains below, sequenced in a study of cytomegalovirus exposure and HLA in healthy donors. Use of 60 Vbeta and 13 Jbeta primers characterized the PCR. The repertoire was sequenced with immunoSEQ multiplex PCR; TCRdb's copy has only in-frame clones and lacks some. Here the sample spans around 94,000 clones, around 77% being singletons. The sequenced material came from PBMCs. Source of these receptors: a male donor in good health and CMV-seropositive.

This sequence joins TRBV6-1 and TRBJ2-1, with D unresolved. V was cut by 5 bases and J by 3 bases, with 14 bases left in between. This CDR3 region has 15 residues. CDR1 and CDR2 from the germline V gene are MNHNS and SASEGT. CDR3 amino acids: CASSSPGLHYNEQFF. As DNA, the CDR3 is TGTGCCAGCAGTTCCCCTGGCTTGCACTACAATGAGCAGTTCTTC.

J is TRBJ2-7 and V is TRBV28; 8 bases map to TRBD2. This CDR3 region has 14 residues. Looked up from germline, CDR1 is MDHEN and CDR2 is SYDVKM. V lost 7 bases, J lost 2 bases, and 7 bases stayed unmatched. CDR3 DNA sequence: TGTGCCAGCACCTCGGGACTAGTGGCCTACGAGCAGTACTTC. It encodes CASTSGLVAYEQYF.

This clone was recorded a few times. The genes are TRBV9 and TRBJ2-1; D is possibly TRBD2 (6 bases). V dropped 4 bases and J dropped 0 bases, with 8 bases sitting between them. This CDR3 is 14 amino acids long. Germline assignment: CDR1 SGDLS and CDR2 YYNGEE. This CDR3 reads CASSWRDSYNEQFF. For the CDR3, the DNA is TGTGCCAGCAGCTGGCGGGACTCCTACAATGAGCAGTTCTTC. The full variable domain, completed using reference TRBV9 and TRBJ2-1, is DSGVTQTPKHLITATGQRVTLRCSPRSGDLSVYWYQQSLDQGLQFLIQYYNGEERAKGNILERFSAQQFPDLHSELNLSSLELGDSALYFCASSWRDSYNEQFFGPGTRLTVL.

The chain joins TRBV7-9 to TRBJ1-1; 12 bases align to TRBD1. The junction had 8 bases not matched to a gene; V was cut back by 5 bases and J by 1 base. The CDR3 loop spans 17 amino acids. In germline, CDR1 is SEHNR, CDR2 FQNEAQ (reference sequence). The CDR3 DNA reads TGTGCCAGCAGCCAACCCCCGGGACAGGGGGCGAACACTGAAGCTTTCTTT. Amino acids: CASSQPPGQGANTEAFF. Using reference TRBV7-9 and TRBJ1-1 for the parts outside the CDR3, the full variable domain is DTGVSQNPRHKITKRGQNVTFRCDPISEHNRLYWYRQTLGQGPEFLTYFQNEAQLEKSRLLSDRFSAERPKGSFSTLEIQRTEQGDSAMYLCASSQPPGQGANTEAFFGQGTRLTVV.

V and J are TRBV5-1 and TRBJ2-5, with 7 bases lining up with TRBD2. The germline V gene encodes CDR1 SGHRS and CDR2 YFSETQ. J lost 2 bases, V lost 0 bases, and 10 bases had no gene match. The CDR3 totals 17 residues. The CDR3 sequence is CASSLATIAGGQETQYF. The CDR3 DNA sequence: TGCGCCAGCAGCTTGGCCACGATAGCGGGTGGACAAGAGACCCAGTACTTC.

The chain couples TRBV4-1 to TRBJ2-2; 9 positions match TRBD1. In germline, CDR1 is MGHRA, CDR2 YSYEKL. The CDR3 sequence is 18 residues long. V dropped 4 bases and J dropped 6; count of bases not matched to a gene: 15. The CDR3 protein is CASSPNSPGTGFSGELFF. The CDR3 DNA is TGCGCCAGCAGCCCTAACAGTCCCGGGACAGGGTTTTCCGGGGAGCTGTTTTTT.

CDR3 nucleotide sequence: TGTGCCAGCAGCTTAGCCCTAGCGGGAGGAACTTGGGCAGATACGCAGTATTTT. Translating it yields CASSLALAGGTWADTQYF. This sequence joins TRBV7-9 and TRBJ2-3, with 11 bases matching TRBD2. The CDR3 has 18 residues. The J segment lost 4 bases and the V segment lost 0 bases, leaving 9 bases of the junction unmatched. The germline CDR1 and CDR2 sequences are SEHNR and FQNEAQ (reference sequence).

The chain links TRBV5-4 to TRBJ2-3, with 9 positions matching TRBD2. Germline V gene data show CDR1 as SGHNT and CDR2 as YYREEE (reference sequence). The CDR3 totals 19 residues. The V gene end was trimmed by 0 bases and the J gene end by 1 base; junction bases not matched to a gene: 12. The CDR3 protein is CASSLGGGTSSLGTDTQYF. The CDR3 nucleotides are TGTGCCAGCAGCTTGGGTGGGGGGACTAGCTCCTTAGGCACAGATACGCAGTATTTT.

A few counts support this clone. The chain carries TRBV20-1 and TRBJ2-1; D not resolved. Germline CDR1 is DFQATT and CDR2 is SNEGSKA (reference sequence). The CDR3 contains 11 residues. V was clipped by 8 bases and J by 8 bases, with 13 bases between them. The CDR3 sequence is CSFSRMDEQFF. CDR3 coding DNA: TGCAGTTTCAGCAGGATGGATGAGCAGTTCTTC.

This clone was counted only a few times. The rearrangement joins TRBV5-1 to TRBJ2-3; 12 bases are a match to TRBD2. The CDR3 covers 15 residues. V was pared by 0 bases and J by 5 bases, with 1 base of the junction left unmatched. The germline V gene has CDR1 SGHRS and CDR2 YFSETQ. This CDR3 reads CASSLGLAGVDTQYF. The CDR3, as DNA: TGCGCCAGCAGCTTGGGACTAGCGGGAGTAGATACGCAGTATTTT.

The chain links TRBV19 to TRBJ2-6; D ambiguous. V shed 5 bases and J shed 2 bases, with 16 bases lying between them. This CDR3 contains 17 residues. Germline values: CDR1 LNHDA, CDR2 SQIVND (reference sequence). The DNA of the CDR3 is TGTGCCAGTAGTCCTAGAGTTCACCACGCTGGGGCCAACGTCCTGACTTTC. Its translation: CASSPRVHHAGANVLTF.